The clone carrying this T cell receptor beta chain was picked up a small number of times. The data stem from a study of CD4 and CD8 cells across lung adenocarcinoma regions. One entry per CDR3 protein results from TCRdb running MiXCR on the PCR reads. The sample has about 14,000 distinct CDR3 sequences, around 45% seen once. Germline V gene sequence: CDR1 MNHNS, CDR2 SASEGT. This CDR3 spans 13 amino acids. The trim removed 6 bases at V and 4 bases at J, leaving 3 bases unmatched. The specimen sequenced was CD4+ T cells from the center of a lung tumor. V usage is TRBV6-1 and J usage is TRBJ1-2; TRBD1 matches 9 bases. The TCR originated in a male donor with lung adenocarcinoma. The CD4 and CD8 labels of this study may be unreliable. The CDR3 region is CASRSTGGYGYTF. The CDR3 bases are TGTGCCAGCAGATCGACAGGGGGCTATGGCTACACCTTC.